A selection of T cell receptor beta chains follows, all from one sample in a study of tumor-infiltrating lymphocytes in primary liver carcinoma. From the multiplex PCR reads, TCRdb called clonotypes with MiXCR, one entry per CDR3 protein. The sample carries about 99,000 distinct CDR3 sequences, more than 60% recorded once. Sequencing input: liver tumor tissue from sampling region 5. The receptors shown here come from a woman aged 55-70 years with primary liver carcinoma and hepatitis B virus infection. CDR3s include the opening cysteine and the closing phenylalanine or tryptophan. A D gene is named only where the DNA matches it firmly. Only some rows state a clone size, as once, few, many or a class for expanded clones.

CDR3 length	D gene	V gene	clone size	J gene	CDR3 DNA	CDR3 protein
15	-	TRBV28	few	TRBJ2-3	TGTGCCAGCAGTTTAACCCCCGGGGGCGCAGATACGCAGTATTTT	CASSLTPGGADTQYF
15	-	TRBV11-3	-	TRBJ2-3	TGTGCCAGCAGCCCTGACAGCGGGCACACAGATACGCAGTGTTTT	CASSPDSGHTDTQCF
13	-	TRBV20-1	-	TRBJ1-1	TGCAGTGCTTATCCAGGGTTGGGCGCTGAAGCTTTCTTT	CSAYPGLGAEAFF
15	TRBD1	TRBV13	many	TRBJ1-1	TGTGCCAGCAGCCCTAGAGGGACAGCTTCCACTGAAGCTTTCTTT	CASSPRGTASTEAFF
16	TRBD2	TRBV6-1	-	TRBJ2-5	TGTGCCAGCAGTAGCCCAAGACTAGCGGGAAGGAGGGCCCAGTACTTC	CASSSPRLAGRRAQYF
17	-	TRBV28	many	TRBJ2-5	TGTGCCAGCAACTCTGGGGGCATCGTAAAAGGAGTGGAGACCCAGTACTTC	CASNSGGIVKGVETQYF
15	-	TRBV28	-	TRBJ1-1	TGTGCCAGCAGTAGCACCGGAGGGTTCAAGACTGAAGCTTTCTTT	CASSSTGGFKTEAFF
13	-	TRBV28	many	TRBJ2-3	TGTGCCAGCAGTTTAAACGTCCCAGATACGCAGTATTTT	CASSLNVPDTQYF
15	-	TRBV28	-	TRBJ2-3	TGTGCCAGGAGTTTAACCCCCGGGGGCGCAGATACGCAGTATTTT	CARSLTPGGADTQYF
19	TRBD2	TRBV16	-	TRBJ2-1	TGTGCCAGCAGCCCGCTGACTAGCGGGAGTTCGTTTGGATCTAATGAGCAGTTCTTC	CASSPLTSGSSFGSNEQFF
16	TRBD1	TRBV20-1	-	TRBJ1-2	TGCAGTGCTAGTGTCGGGACAGGGAATATGGACTATGGCTACACCTTC	CSASVGTGNMDYGYTF
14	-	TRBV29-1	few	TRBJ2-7	TGCAGCGTGACAGAAGAAACCACTTACGACGGGCAGTACTTC	CSVTEETTYDGQYF
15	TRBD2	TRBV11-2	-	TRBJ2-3	TGTGCCAGTAGCCCTGGACTAGTGGGCCCAGATACGCGGTATTTT	CASSPGLVGPDTRYF
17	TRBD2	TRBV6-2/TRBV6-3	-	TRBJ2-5	TGTACCAGCAGTCACCTCTCTACAGCGGGAGCACGAGAGACCCAGTACTTC	CTSSHLSTAGARETQYF
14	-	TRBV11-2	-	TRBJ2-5	TGTGTCAGCAGCCCCCCGTGGGGGAAAGAGACCAAGTACTTC	CVSSPPWGKETKYF
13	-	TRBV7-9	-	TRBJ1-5	TGTGCCAGCAGCTTAGCCAGCAATCAGTCCCAGCATTTT	CASSLASNQSQHF
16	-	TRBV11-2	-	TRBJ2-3	TGTCCCAGCAGCCATGGTAGCGCGAGTTTGTCAGATACGCAGTATTTT	CPSSHGSASLSDTQYF
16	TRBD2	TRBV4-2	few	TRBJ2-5	TGTGCCAGCGGCCAAAATTTAACTAGCGGGAGTGAGACCCAGTACTTC	CASGQNLTSGSETQYF
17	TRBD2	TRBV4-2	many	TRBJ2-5	TGTGCCAGCAGCCGGTCGTGGGGGCGGGAGGACCAAGAGACCCAGTACTTC	CASSRSWGREDQETQYF
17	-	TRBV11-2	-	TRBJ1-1	TGTGCCAGCAACCCCCAAGGAACAGGGTCGGAACTTGCTGAAGCTTCTTTT	CASNPQGTGSELAEASF
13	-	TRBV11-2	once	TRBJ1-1	TGTGCCTGCAGCCTCGGGCTTAACACCGAAGCTTTCTTT	CACSLGLNTEAFF
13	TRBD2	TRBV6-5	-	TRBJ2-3	TGTGCCAGCAGAGGCGGGGGGTTTGATACGCGGTATTTT	CASRGGGFDTRYF
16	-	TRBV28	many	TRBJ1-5	TGTGCCAGCAGAACTGCCGGGGCACGAGTATCTCAGCCCCAGCATTTT	CASRTAGARVSQPQHF
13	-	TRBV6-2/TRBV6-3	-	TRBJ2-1	TGTGCCAGCAGCCGCAGGTCGGGGTATAAGCAGTTCTTC	CASSRRSGYKQFF
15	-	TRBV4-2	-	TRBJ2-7	TGTGCCAGCAGCCAAGATCTGACAGGAGGCTACGAGCAGTACTTC	CASSQDLTGGYEQYF
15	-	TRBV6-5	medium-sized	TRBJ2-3	TGTGCCAGCGCAAGTCGCGGAGGAAGGGCGGATACGCAGTATTTT	CASASRGGRADTQYF
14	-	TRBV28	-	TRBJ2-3	TGTGCCAGCAGTCGAGTGGGAGGAGGGGATACGCAGTATTTT	CASSRVGGGDTQYF
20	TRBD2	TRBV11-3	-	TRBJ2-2	TGTGCCAGCAGCTTAGAGATGGGACTAGCGGGAGTCGGCGGTCCCGGGGAGCTGTTTTTT	CASSLEMGLAGVGGPGELFF
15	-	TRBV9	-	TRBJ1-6	TGTGCCAGCAGCGTATCGGGGGGGCGTGGTTCACCCCTCCACTTT	CASSVSGGRGSPLHF
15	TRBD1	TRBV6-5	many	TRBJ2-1	TGTGCCAGCGGGCCGAGGGACAGAAGAATCAATGAGCAGTTCTTC	CASGPRDRRINEQFF
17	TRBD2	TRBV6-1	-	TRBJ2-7	TGTGCCAGCAGTGAAGTGGCCGGGGGGGGGTTCCTGTACGAACAGTACTTC	CASSEVAGGGFLYEQYF
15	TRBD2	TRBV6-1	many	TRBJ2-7	TGTGCCAGCAGTTCCCAGCTGGGACTAGCGTACGAGCAGTACTTC	CASSSQLGLAYEQYF
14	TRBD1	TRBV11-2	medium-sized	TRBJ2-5	TGTGCCAGCAGATGGACAGGGGGCGCGGAGACCCAGTACTTC	CASRWTGGAETQYF
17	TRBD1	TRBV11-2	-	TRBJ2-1	TGTGCCAGCAACTTCTCCGGCCCGGGACAGGGGGCCAGTGAGCAGTTCTTC	CASNFSGPGQGASEQFF
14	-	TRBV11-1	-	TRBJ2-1	TGTGCCAGCAGCTTAGTGGCAGGATCCAATGAGCAGTTATTC	CASSLVAGSNEQLF
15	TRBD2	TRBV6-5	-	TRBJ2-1	TGTGCCAACACCTTTCGCGGGAGCTCCTACAATGAGCAGTTCTTC	CANTFRGSSYNEQFF